This paragraph covers one T cell receptor (beta chain) sequence. A much larger clone differs from this one at a single base, so this may be a read error. This sample was taken from a study of blood T cells in healthy people across ages. Unmatched junction bases numbered 13, after V lost 7 bases and J lost 6 bases. The CDR3 consists of 14 residues. Germline V CDR1 and CDR2: SQVTM, ANQGSEA. Primed by a sample-barcoded 5' primer and a J-beta primer mix, a second PCR proceeded for about 6 to 11 cycles. TCRdb analysed the 5' RACE reads with MiXCR anew, one entry per CDR3 protein. The sample shows about 1.6 million distinct CDR3 sequences, about 32% of them seen only once.

Material: blood. This chain joins TRBV29-1 and TRBJ2-7, with TRBD1 matching over 9 bases. The sequence came from a woman aged 25 to 39 in good health. CDR3 nucleotides: TGCAGCGGCTTAACCGGGACAGGGACCTGCGAGCAGTACTTC. Its protein is CSGLTGTGTCEQYF.